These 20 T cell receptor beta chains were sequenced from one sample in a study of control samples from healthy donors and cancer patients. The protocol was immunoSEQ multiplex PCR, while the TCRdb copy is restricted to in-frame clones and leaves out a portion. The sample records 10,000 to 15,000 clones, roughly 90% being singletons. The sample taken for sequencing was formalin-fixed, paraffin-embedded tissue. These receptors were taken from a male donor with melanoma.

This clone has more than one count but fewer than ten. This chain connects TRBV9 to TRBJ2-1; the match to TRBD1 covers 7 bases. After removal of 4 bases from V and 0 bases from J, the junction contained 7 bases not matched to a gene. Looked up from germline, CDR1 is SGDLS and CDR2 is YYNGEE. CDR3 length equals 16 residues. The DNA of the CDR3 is TGTGCCAGCAGCCCCTGGACAGGAGTCTCCTACAATGAGCAGTTCTTC. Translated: CASSPWTGVSYNEQFF.

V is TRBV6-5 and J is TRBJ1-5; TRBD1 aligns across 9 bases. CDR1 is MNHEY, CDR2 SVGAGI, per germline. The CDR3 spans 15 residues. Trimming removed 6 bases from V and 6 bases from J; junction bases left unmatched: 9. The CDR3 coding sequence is TGTGCCAGCAGCCAAACTACAGGGGGCCTTCAGCCCCAGCATTTT. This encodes CASSQTTGGLQPQHF.

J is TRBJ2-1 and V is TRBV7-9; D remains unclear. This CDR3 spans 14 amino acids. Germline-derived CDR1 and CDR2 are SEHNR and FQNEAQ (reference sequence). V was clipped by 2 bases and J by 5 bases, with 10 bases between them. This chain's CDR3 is CASSLTGRDNEQFF. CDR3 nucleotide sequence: TGTGCCAGCAGCTTAACGGGTAGGGACAATGAGCAGTTCTTC.

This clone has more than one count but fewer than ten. In DNA form, the CDR3 reads TGTGCCAGCAGCTTGGGACTAGCACCCGATACGCAGTATTTT. Residues: CASSLGLAPDTQYF. This chain uses TRBV11-3 with TRBJ2-3; the match to TRBD2 covers 9 bases. V lost 3 bases to trimming and J lost 6 bases; unmatched junction nucleotides: 4. The CDR3 consists of 14 residues. Germline V CDR1 and CDR2: SGHNT, YENEEA.

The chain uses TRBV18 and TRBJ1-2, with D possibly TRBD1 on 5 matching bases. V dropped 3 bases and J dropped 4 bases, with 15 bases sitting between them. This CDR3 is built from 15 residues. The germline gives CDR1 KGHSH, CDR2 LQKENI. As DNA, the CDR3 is TGTGCCAGCTCACCCGCGCAGGGACGGAGCTATGGCTACACCTTC. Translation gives CASSPAQGRSYGYTF.

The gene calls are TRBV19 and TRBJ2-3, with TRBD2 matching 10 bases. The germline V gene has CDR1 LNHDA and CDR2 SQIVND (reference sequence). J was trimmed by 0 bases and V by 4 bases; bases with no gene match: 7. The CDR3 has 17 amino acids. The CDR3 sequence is CASSTTWTSGSTDTQYF. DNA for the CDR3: TGTGCCAGTAGTACTACCTGGACTAGCGGCAGCACAGATACGCAGTATTTT.

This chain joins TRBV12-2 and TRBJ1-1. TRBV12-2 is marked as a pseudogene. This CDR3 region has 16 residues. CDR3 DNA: TGTGCAAGTCGCTTAGATAGGCATAATAAGAACACTGAAGCTTTCTTT. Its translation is CASRLDRHNKNTEAFF.

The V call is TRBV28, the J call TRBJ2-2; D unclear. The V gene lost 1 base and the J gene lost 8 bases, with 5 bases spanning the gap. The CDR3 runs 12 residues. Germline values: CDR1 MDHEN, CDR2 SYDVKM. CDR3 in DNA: TGTGCCAGCAGTTTATTGGCTGGGGAGCTGTTTTTT. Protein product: CASSLLAGELFF. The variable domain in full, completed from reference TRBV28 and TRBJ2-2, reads DVKVTQSSRYLVKRTGEKVFLECVQDMDHENMFWYRQDPGLGLRLIYFSYDVKMKEKGDIPEGYSVSREKKERFSLILESASTNQTSMYLCASSLLAGELFFGEGSRLTVL.

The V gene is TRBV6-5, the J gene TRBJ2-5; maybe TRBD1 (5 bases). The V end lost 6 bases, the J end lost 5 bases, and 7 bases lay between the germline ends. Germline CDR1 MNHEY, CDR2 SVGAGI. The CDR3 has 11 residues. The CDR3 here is CASRNRETQYF. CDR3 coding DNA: TGTGCCAGCAGAAACAGGGAGACCCAGTACTTC.

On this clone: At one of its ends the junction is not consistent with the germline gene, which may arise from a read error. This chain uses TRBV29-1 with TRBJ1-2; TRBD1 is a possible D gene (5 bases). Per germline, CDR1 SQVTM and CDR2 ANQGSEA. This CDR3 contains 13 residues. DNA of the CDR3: TGCAGCGTTGAAGTTCTTTCCGGGTGGGGCTACACTTTC. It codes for CSVEVLSGWGYTF.

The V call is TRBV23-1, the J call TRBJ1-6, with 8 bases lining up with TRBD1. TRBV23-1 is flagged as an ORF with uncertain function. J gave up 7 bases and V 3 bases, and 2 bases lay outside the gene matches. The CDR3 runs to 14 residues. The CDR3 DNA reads TGCGCCAGCAGTCATCAGGGGGCGAATTCACCCCTCCACTTT. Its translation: CASSHQGANSPLHF.

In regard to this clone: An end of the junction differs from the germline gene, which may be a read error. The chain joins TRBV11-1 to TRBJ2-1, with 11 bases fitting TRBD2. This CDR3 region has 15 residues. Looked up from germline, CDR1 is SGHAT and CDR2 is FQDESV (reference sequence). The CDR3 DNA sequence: TGTGCCAGCAGCATAGCGGGAGGGAACTACAATGAGCAGTTCTTC. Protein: CASSIAGGNYNEQFF.

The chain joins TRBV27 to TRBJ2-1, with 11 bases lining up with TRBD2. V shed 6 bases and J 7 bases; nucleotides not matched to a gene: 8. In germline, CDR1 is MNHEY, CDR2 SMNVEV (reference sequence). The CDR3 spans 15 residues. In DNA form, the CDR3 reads TGTGCCAGCAGAGAACCGACTAGCGGGAATAATGAGCAGTTCTTC. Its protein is CASREPTSGNNEQFF.

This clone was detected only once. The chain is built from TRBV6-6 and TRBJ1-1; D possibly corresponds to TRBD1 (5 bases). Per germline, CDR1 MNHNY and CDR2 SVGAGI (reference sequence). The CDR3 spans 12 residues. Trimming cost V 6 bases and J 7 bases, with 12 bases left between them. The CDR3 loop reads CASSQGQIEAFF. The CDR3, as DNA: TGTGCCAGCAGCCAAGGACAAATTGAAGCTTTCTTT.

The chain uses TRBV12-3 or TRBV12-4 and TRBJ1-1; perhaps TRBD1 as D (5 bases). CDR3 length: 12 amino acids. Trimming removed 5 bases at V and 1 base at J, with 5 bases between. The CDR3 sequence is CASSRGNTEAFF. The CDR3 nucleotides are TGTGCCAGCAGTAGGGGGAACACTGAAGCTTTCTTT.

CDR3: CASSPSLGHWTYNEQFF. The CDR3 nucleotides read TGTGCCAGCAGCCCCTCATTAGGGCATTGGACCTACAATGAGCAGTTCTTC. J is TRBJ2-1 and V is TRBV27; no firm D call. Trimming took off 6 bases at V and 2 bases at J, with 20 bases between the two ends. The CDR3 runs to 17 residues. Germline CDR1 and CDR2: MNHEY and SMNVEV (reference sequence).

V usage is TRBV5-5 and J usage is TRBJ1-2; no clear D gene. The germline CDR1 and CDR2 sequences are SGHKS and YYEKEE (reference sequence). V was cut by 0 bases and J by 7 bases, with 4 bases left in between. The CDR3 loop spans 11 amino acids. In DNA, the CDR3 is TGTGCCAGCAGCTTGGTTTCTGGCTACACCTTC. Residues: CASSLVSGYTF.

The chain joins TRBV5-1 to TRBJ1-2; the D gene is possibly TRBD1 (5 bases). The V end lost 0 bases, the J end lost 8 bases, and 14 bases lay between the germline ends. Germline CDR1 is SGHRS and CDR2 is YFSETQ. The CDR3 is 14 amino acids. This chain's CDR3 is CASSLGTGTLGYTF. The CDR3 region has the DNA TGCGCCAGCAGCTTGGGTACAGGTACCCTGGGCTACACCTTC.

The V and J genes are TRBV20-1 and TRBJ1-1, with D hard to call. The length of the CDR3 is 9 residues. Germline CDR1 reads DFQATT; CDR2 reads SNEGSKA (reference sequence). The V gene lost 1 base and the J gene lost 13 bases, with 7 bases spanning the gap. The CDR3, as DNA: TGCAGTGCTAGAGCGGATGATTTCTTT. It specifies CSARADDFF.

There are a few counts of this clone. The CDR3 sequence: CASSIGKTNTGELFF. The CDR3, as DNA: TGTGCCAGCAGCATCGGGAAGACGAACACCGGGGAGCTGTTTTTT. The rearrangement joins TRBV11-3 to TRBJ2-2, with a tentative D call TRBD2 (5 bases). The CDR3 runs to 15 residues. Trimming pared 5 bases from V and 0 bases from J, leaving 10 bases between. Germline values: CDR1 SGHNT, CDR2 YENEEA.